A selection of T cell receptor beta chains follows, all from one sample in a study of OX40 agonist ivuxolimab in advanced cancers. The method was immunoSEQ multiplex PCR; TCRdb's version includes in-frame clones alone and lacks a portion of them. Of tens of thousands of clones listed, roughly nine tenths are singletons. Sequenced here: CD4+ or CD8+ T cells sorted from blood, sampled in a trial of the OX40 agonist ivuxolimab. The receptors here all came from an adult with an advanced solid tumor such as melanoma, head and neck, liver or kidney cancer. The CDR3 runs from the conserved cysteine through the conserved F or W. D genes are given only for firm matches. Not every row has a clone size; where given, it reads once, few, many or a size class.

clone_size: .
d_call: TRBD1
j_call: TRBJ2-3
v_call: TRBV28
cdr3_aa: CASSFNPLFDRADTQYF
cdr3_nt: TGTGCCAGCAGTTTCAACCCCCTATTTGACAGGGCAGATACGCAGTATTTT

clone_size: .
d_call: TRBD1
j_call: TRBJ2-7
v_call: TRBV15
cdr3_aa: CATSSYRGYEQYF
cdr3_nt: TGTGCCACCAGCAGCTACAGGGGTTACGAGCAGTACTTC

clone_size: .
d_call: .
j_call: TRBJ2-1
v_call: TRBV11-1
cdr3_aa: CASSLIYNEQFF
cdr3_nt: TGTGCCAGCAGCCTTATATACAATGAGCAGTTCTTC

clone_size: .
d_call: .
j_call: TRBJ2-3
v_call: TRBV6-1
cdr3_aa: CASNSNTQYF
cdr3_nt: TGTGCCAGTAACAGCAATACGCAGTATTTT

clone_size: .
d_call: .
j_call: TRBJ2-7
v_call: TRBV28
cdr3_aa: CASSSTPPLAAYEQYF
cdr3_nt: TGTGCCAGCAGTTCAACCCCCCCGCTAGCCGCGTACGAGCAGTACTTC

clone_size: .
d_call: .
j_call: TRBJ2-5
v_call: TRBV28
cdr3_aa: CASSIGTGGGTQYF
cdr3_nt: TGTGCCAGCAGTATCGGGACAGGCGGGGGGACCCAGTACTTC

clone_size: .
d_call: TRBD2
j_call: TRBJ2-3
v_call: TRBV19
cdr3_aa: CASSPGLGNTDTQYF
cdr3_nt: TGTGCCAGTAGCCCGGGACTAGGGAACACAGATACGCAGTATTTT

clone_size: .
d_call: .
j_call: TRBJ1-2
v_call: TRBV2
cdr3_aa: CASSGAANYGYTF
cdr3_nt: TGTGCCAGCAGTGGCGCTGCTAACTATGGCTACACCTTC

clone_size: .
d_call: .
j_call: TRBJ2-1
v_call: TRBV11-2
cdr3_aa: CASSLGTGANEQFF
cdr3_nt: TGTGCCAGCAGCCTCGGGACCGGGGCGAATGAGCAGTTCTTC

clone_size: .
d_call: TRBD2
j_call: TRBJ2-7
v_call: TRBV4-2
cdr3_aa: CASSQEGGSTYEQYF
cdr3_nt: TGTGCCAGCAGCCAAGAGGGCGGGAGTACTTACGAGCAGTACTTC

clone_size: .
d_call: TRBD2
j_call: TRBJ2-1
v_call: TRBV5-1
cdr3_aa: CASSPGLAGVYNEQFF
cdr3_nt: TGCGCCAGCAGCCCCGGACTAGCGGGCGTCTACAATGAGCAGTTCTTC

clone_size: once
d_call: TRBD2
j_call: TRBJ2-1
v_call: TRBV11-2
cdr3_aa: CASGGGNEQFF
cdr3_nt: TGTGCCAGCGGGGGGGGCAATGAGCAGTTCTTC

clone_size: .
d_call: .
j_call: TRBJ1-5
v_call: TRBV9
cdr3_aa: CASSVGSGNQPQHF
cdr3_nt: TGTGCCAGCAGCGTAGGAAGTGGCAATCAGCCCCAGCATTTT

clone_size: .
d_call: .
j_call: TRBJ2-1
v_call: TRBV4-1
cdr3_aa: CASSQDIRGGNEQFF
cdr3_nt: TGCGCCAGCAGCCAAGATATACGAGGGGGCAATGAGCAGTTCTTC

clone_size: .
d_call: TRBD1
j_call: TRBJ2-2
v_call: TRBV13
cdr3_aa: CASSSRTGFGELFF
cdr3_nt: TGTGCCAGCAGCTCCCGGACAGGGTTCGGGGAGCTGTTTTTT

clone_size: .
d_call: .
j_call: TRBJ2-1
v_call: TRBV2
cdr3_aa: CASSEDTEQFF
cdr3_nt: TGTGCCAGCAGTGAAGATACTGAGCAGTTCTTC

clone_size: .
d_call: .
j_call: TRBJ2-5
v_call: TRBV28
cdr3_aa: CASSFLSGEEGTQYF
cdr3_nt: TGTGCCAGCAGTTTCCTGTCAGGGGAGGAGGGGACCCAGTACTTC

clone_size: .
d_call: .
j_call: TRBJ1-2
v_call: TRBV2
cdr3_aa: CASSHSAPGYTF
cdr3_nt: TGTGCCAGCAGTCATAGCGCTCCGGGCTACACCTTC

clone_size: .
d_call: .
j_call: TRBJ1-4
v_call: TRBV6-1
cdr3_aa: CASSEFGSGAEGEKLFF
cdr3_nt: TGTGCCAGCAGTGAATTCGGATCAGGCGCCGAAGGAGAAAAACTGTTTTTT

clone_size: .
d_call: .
j_call: TRBJ1-5
v_call: TRBV4-1
cdr3_aa: CASSQEKSQPQHF
cdr3_nt: TGCGCCAGCAGCCAAGAGAAAAGTCAGCCCCAGCATTTT

clone_size: once
d_call: TRBD2
j_call: TRBJ2-7
v_call: TRBV5-6
cdr3_aa: CASSLGLAGVSYEQYF
cdr3_nt: TGTGCCAGCAGCTTGGGGCTAGCGGGCGTCTCCTACGAGCAGTACTTC

clone_size: .
d_call: TRBD1
j_call: TRBJ2-1
v_call: TRBV7-9
cdr3_aa: CASSPTADRGAQEEQFF
cdr3_nt: TGTGCCAGCAGCCCTACTGCGGACAGGGGAGCTCAGGAGGAGCAGTTCTTC

clone_size: .
d_call: .
j_call: TRBJ2-7
v_call: TRBV18
cdr3_aa: CASSPRDVPYEQYF
cdr3_nt: TGTGCCAGCTCACCACGCGACGTCCCCTACGAGCAGTACTTC

clone_size: .
d_call: TRBD2
j_call: TRBJ2-1
v_call: TRBV9
cdr3_aa: CASSENSGGYNEQFF
cdr3_nt: TGTGCCAGCAGCGAAAATAGCGGGGGGTACAATGAGCAGTTCTTC

clone_size: .
d_call: .
j_call: TRBJ1-3
v_call: TRBV7-8
cdr3_aa: CASRPGRVGGNTIYF
cdr3_nt: TGTGCCAGCAGACCGGGCAGGGTGGGAGGAAACACCATATATTTT

clone_size: .
d_call: TRBD1
j_call: TRBJ1-2
v_call: TRBV4-1
cdr3_aa: CASSQDLQGAFYGYTF
cdr3_nt: TGCGCCAGCAGCCAAGACCTACAGGGGGCCTTCTATGGCTACACCTTC

clone_size: once
d_call: .
j_call: TRBJ2-7
v_call: TRBV7-9
cdr3_aa: CASKGLGDYEQYF
cdr3_nt: TGTGCCAGCAAGGGACTGGGGGACTACGAGCAGTACTTC

clone_size: .
d_call: .
j_call: TRBJ1-1
v_call: TRBV5-8
cdr3_aa: CASSLGRDSRAEAFF
cdr3_nt: TGTGCCAGCAGCTTGGGCAGGGACTCCAGGGCTGAAGCTTTCTTT

clone_size: .
d_call: .
j_call: TRBJ2-5
v_call: TRBV11-2
cdr3_aa: CASSLKETQYF
cdr3_nt: TGTGCCAGCAGCTTAAAGGAGACCCAGTACTTC

clone_size: .
d_call: .
j_call: TRBJ2-1
v_call: TRBV9
cdr3_aa: CASSSLGHEQFF
cdr3_nt: TGTGCCAGCAGCTCATTGGGCCATGAGCAGTTCTTC

clone_size: .
d_call: TRBD1
j_call: TRBJ2-7
v_call: TRBV27
cdr3_aa: CASSPPGQGAHEQYF
cdr3_nt: TGTGCCAGCAGTCCCCCGGGACAGGGGGCACACGAGCAGTACTTC

clone_size: .
d_call: .
j_call: TRBJ1-6
v_call: TRBV7-9
cdr3_aa: CASSPPGMDSPLHF
cdr3_nt: TGTGCCAGCAGCCCCCCCGGGATGGATTCACCCCTCCACTTT

clone_size: .
d_call: TRBD2
j_call: TRBJ2-2
v_call: TRBV28
cdr3_aa: CASRFGVAGATGELFF
cdr3_nt: TGTGCCAGCAGATTCGGGGTAGCGGGAGCGACCGGGGAGCTGTTTTTT

clone_size: .
d_call: TRBD1
j_call: TRBJ2-7
v_call: TRBV28
cdr3_aa: CASSLFRQGANEQYF
cdr3_nt: TGTGCCAGCAGTTTATTTAGACAGGGGGCGAACGAGCAGTACTTC

clone_size: .
d_call: .
j_call: TRBJ1-3
v_call: TRBV9
cdr3_aa: CASSVESEGSGNTIYF
cdr3_nt: TGTGCCAGCAGCGTAGAGTCAGAAGGCTCTGGAAACACCATATATTTT

clone_size: .
d_call: TRBD2
j_call: TRBJ2-2
v_call: TRBV27
cdr3_aa: CASSPGLAGSLSTGELFF
cdr3_nt: TGTGCCAGCAGTCCGGGACTAGCGGGTTCCCTTAGCACCGGGGAGCTGTTTTTT

clone_size: .
d_call: .
j_call: TRBJ1-2
v_call: TRBV5-6
cdr3_aa: CASSPGWGYTF
cdr3_nt: TGTGCCAGCAGCCCTGGGTGGGGCTACACCTTC

clone_size: .
d_call: TRBD2
j_call: TRBJ2-1
v_call: TRBV19
cdr3_aa: CASSVLAAAYNEQFF
cdr3_nt: TGTGCCAGTAGTGTACTAGCGGCCGCATACAATGAGCAGTTCTTC

clone_size: .
d_call: TRBD1
j_call: TRBJ2-7
v_call: TRBV2
cdr3_aa: CASRKQGQATYEQYF
cdr3_nt: TGTGCCAGCAGAAAACAGGGACAGGCTACCTACGAGCAGTACTTC

clone_size: .
d_call: .
j_call: TRBJ2-7
v_call: TRBV27
cdr3_aa: CASSPGGYYEQYF
cdr3_nt: TGTGCCAGCAGTCCTGGGGGGTACTACGAGCAGTACTTC

clone_size: .
d_call: .
j_call: TRBJ1-4
v_call: TRBV4-1
cdr3_aa: CASSQGLGAIEKLFF
cdr3_nt: TGCGCCAGCAGCCAAGGTTTGGGGGCGATTGAAAAACTGTTTTTT

clone_size: .
d_call: .
j_call: TRBJ1-2
v_call: TRBV6-5
cdr3_aa: CASSYSKRGGGYTF
cdr3_nt: TGTGCCAGCAGTTACTCGAAGCGCGGAGGCGGCTACACCTTC

clone_size: .
d_call: .
j_call: TRBJ2-3
v_call: TRBV28
cdr3_aa: CASQKRRLLDTQYF
cdr3_nt: TGTGCCTCCCAGAAGCGTAGATTGTTAGATACGCAGTATTTT

clone_size: .
d_call: TRBD2
j_call: TRBJ2-3
v_call: TRBV27
cdr3_aa: CASSPRLAGVDTQYF
cdr3_nt: TGTGCCAGCAGTCCTCGACTAGCGGGGGTAGATACGCAGTATTTT

clone_size: .
d_call: TRBD2
j_call: TRBJ2-1
v_call: TRBV19
cdr3_aa: CASSIGSGSGGNEQFF
cdr3_nt: TGTGCCAGTAGTATTGGGAGCGGGAGCGGCGGCAATGAGCAGTTCTTC

clone_size: .
d_call: .
j_call: TRBJ2-7
v_call: TRBV5-6
cdr3_aa: CASSIGYTYEQYF
cdr3_nt: TGTGCCAGCAGCATAGGGTACACCTACGAGCAGTACTTC

clone_size: once
d_call: .
j_call: TRBJ2-1
v_call: TRBV28
cdr3_aa: CASSSNRESYYNEQFF
cdr3_nt: TGTGCCAGCAGTTCTAACAGGGAATCGTACTACAATGAGCAGTTCTTC

clone_size: once
d_call: .
j_call: TRBJ2-1
v_call: TRBV9
cdr3_aa: CASSVATSSGNEQFF
cdr3_nt: TGTGCCAGCAGCGTAGCTACATCCAGCGGCAATGAGCAGTTCTTC

clone_size: .
d_call: TRBD2
j_call: TRBJ2-1
v_call: TRBV7-3
cdr3_aa: CASSSGTSGIDEQFF
cdr3_nt: TGTGCCAGCAGCTCCGGGACTAGCGGGATCGATGAGCAGTTCTTC

clone_size: .
d_call: .
j_call: TRBJ1-1
v_call: TRBV5-1
cdr3_aa: CASSLAENTEAFF
cdr3_nt: TGCGCCAGCAGCTTGGCCGAGAACACTGAAGCTTTCTTT

clone_size: .
d_call: .
j_call: TRBJ2-7
v_call: TRBV5-6
cdr3_aa: CASSLGLEQYF
cdr3_nt: TGTGCCAGCAGCTTGGGACTCGAGCAGTACTTC

clone_size: .
d_call: TRBD1
j_call: TRBJ1-2
v_call: TRBV15
cdr3_aa: CATSARDSDYGYTF
cdr3_nt: TGTGCCACCAGTGCGCGGGACAGCGACTATGGCTACACCTTC

clone_size: .
d_call: TRBD2
j_call: TRBJ2-1
v_call: TRBV19
cdr3_aa: CASKAGGPDEQFF
cdr3_nt: TGTGCCAGTAAGGCGGGAGGGCCGGATGAGCAGTTCTTC